A selection of T cell receptor beta chains follows, all from one sample in a study of blood T cell repertoires in COVID-19. Sequenced by immunoSEQ multiplex PCR; TCRdb stores in-frame clones only, minus some. The sample lists roughly 60,000 clones, just under 80% occurring once. The sample comprised peripheral blood. Source of these receptors: a human donor in a cohort sampled during active COVID-19. Both conserved end residues are part of each CDR3. A D gene is named only where the DNA matches it firmly. Some rows mark clone size as missing; the rest say once, few, many or name a class of expanded clone.

>NA|TRBJ2-5|NA|TRBV7-8
CASSLETVLETQYF
TGTGCCAGCAGCTTAGAGACTGTTTTAGAGACCCAGTACTTC
>once|TRBJ1-6|NA|TRBV7-2
CASSFPREGSPLHF
TGTGCCAGCAGCTTCCCCAGGGAGGGTTCACCCCTCCACTTT
>NA|TRBJ2-7|NA|TRBV11-2
CASSHHISEQYF
TGTGCCAGCAGCCATCATATCAGCGAGCAGTACTTC
>once|TRBJ2-7|TRBD1|TRBV7-9
CASSSYRGAGDEQYF
TGTGCCAGCAGCTCCTACAGGGGCGCGGGCGACGAGCAGTACTTC
>few|TRBJ2-1|TRBD1|TRBV7-2
CASSRDRGEYNEQFF
TGTGCCAGCAGTCGAGACAGGGGGGAATACAATGAGCAGTTCTTC
>NA|TRBJ1-1|NA|TRBV5-8
CASSSGRVRGTEAFF
TGTGCCAGCAGCTCCGGTCGGGTGCGGGGCACTGAAGCTTTCTTT
>NA|TRBJ1-1|TRBD1|TRBV12-3/TRBV12-4
CASSGDREVAFF
TGTGCCAGCAGCGGGGACAGGGAAGTGGCTTTCTTT
>NA|TRBJ2-2|NA|TRBV2
CASSGRERWGELFF
TGTGCCAGCAGTGGGAGGGAGCGCTGGGGGGAGCTGTTTTTT
>NA|TRBJ1-2|NA|TRBV28
CASSPGGLSYGYTF
TGTGCCAGCAGCCCCGGGGGGCTAAGTTATGGCTACACCTTC
>NA|TRBJ1-6|TRBD1|TRBV11-2
CASSTRSGTGTSPLHF
TGTGCCAGCAGCACACGATCCGGGACAGGGACTTCACCCCTCCACTTT
>few|TRBJ2-1|NA|TRBV21-1
CASSNPPPEGVGEGEQFF
TGTGCCAGCAGCAATCCTCCCCCGGAGGGAGTGGGGGAGGGGGAGCAGTTCTTC
>NA|TRBJ1-1|NA|TRBV24-1
CATRSRGLNTEAFF
TGTGCCACCAGATCTCGGGGGTTGAACACTGAAGCTTTCTTT
>NA|TRBJ2-1|TRBD2|TRBV19
CASSPGAGGGDEQFF
TGTGCCAGTAGCCCGGGAGCGGGGGGCGGGGATGAGCAGTTCTTC
>few|TRBJ2-5|TRBD1|TRBV5-1
CASRSQGAQETQYF
TGCGCCAGCAGATCACAGGGGGCCCAAGAGACCCAGTACTTC
>NA|TRBJ1-2|NA|TRBV19
CATKTGNGGYTF
TGTGCCACCAAAACAGGGAATGGTGGCTACACCTTC
>NA|TRBJ2-5|TRBD2|TRBV5-6
CASSDPSGAETQYF
TGTGCCAGCAGCGATCCCAGCGGGGCAGAGACCCAGTACTTC
>few|TRBJ2-7|TRBD1|TRBV28
CASSPLGRAGGSEQYF
TGTGCCAGCAGTCCACTAGGTAGGGCAGGGGGCTCCGAGCAGTACTTC
>NA|TRBJ1-1|NA|TRBV5-6
CASKRNTEAFF
TGTGCCAGCAAGAGGAACACTGAAGCTTTCTTT
>few|TRBJ2-7|TRBD2|TRBV9
CASSRDPGGASEQYF
TGTGCCAGCAGCCGGGACCCGGGGGGGGCCTCCGAGCAGTACTTC
>NA|TRBJ1-1|TRBD1|TRBV19
CASSPRDRGLATEAFF
TGTGCCAGTAGCCCGAGGGACAGGGGTTTGGCCACTGAAGCTTTCTTT
>NA|TRBJ1-1|TRBD1|TRBV7-9
CASSPLGQGATEAFF
TGTGCCAGCAGCCCACTAGGGCAGGGGGCGACTGAAGCTTTCTTT
>NA|TRBJ1-1|NA|TRBV9
CASSVSGVTEAFF
TGTGCCAGCAGCGTATCGGGGGTCACTGAAGCTTTCTTT
>once|TRBJ2-7|NA|TRBV4-3
CASSPAGSRLQQYF
TGCGCCAGCAGCCCCGCCGGGTCCCGGCTACAGCAGTACTTC
>NA|TRBJ2-1|NA|TRBV27
CASSTDSPTYNEQFF
TGTGCCAGCAGCACGGACAGCCCAACCTACAATGAGCAGTTCTTC
>once|TRBJ1-5|NA|TRBV7-2
CASSLGRVANQPQHF
TGTGCCAGCAGCTTAGGCAGGGTTGCGAATCAGCCCCAGCATTTT
>NA|TRBJ1-6|NA|TRBV18
CASSPLGLSSYNSPLHF
TGTGCCAGCTCACCGTTGGGCTTGAGCTCCTATAATTCACCCCTCCACTTT
>NA|TRBJ2-1|TRBD2|TRBV5-1
CASSMTSGSYNEQFF
TGCGCCAGCAGCATGACTAGCGGGTCCTACAATGAGCAGTTCTTC
>NA|TRBJ1-1|NA|TRBV3-1/TRBV3-2
CASSPKHISTEAFF
TGTGCCAGCAGCCCAAAACATATTTCCACTGAAGCTTTCTTT
>NA|TRBJ2-1|NA|TRBV5-1
CASSPVSVDYNEQFF
TGCGCCAGCAGCCCTGTTAGCGTAGACTACAATGAGCAGTTCTTC
>NA|TRBJ2-1|TRBD2|TRBV2
CASRERELDEQFF
TGTGCCAGCAGGGAGCGGGAGTTGGATGAGCAGTTCTTC
>NA|TRBJ2-3|NA|TRBV7-2
CASSLDRGTDTQYF
TGTGCCAGCAGCTTAGACCGGGGGACAGATACGCAGTATTTT
>NA|TRBJ1-2|TRBD1|TRBV6-5
CASTRDRVYGYTF
TGTGCCAGCACCAGGGACAGGGTCTATGGCTACACCTTC
>NA|TRBJ2-6|NA|TRBV3-1/TRBV3-2
CASSPRQRGSGANVLTF
TGTGCCAGCAGCCCGCGACAGAGAGGCTCTGGGGCCAACGTCCTGACTTTC
>once|TRBJ2-2|TRBD1|TRBV10-3
CAISGTGYTGELFF
TGTGCCATCAGTGGGACAGGGTACACCGGGGAGCTGTTTTTT
>once|TRBJ2-3|TRBD1|TRBV5-5
CASSHDRGVTDTQYF
TGTGCCAGCAGCCACGACAGGGGAGTGACAGATACGCAGTATTTT
>NA|TRBJ2-3|NA|TRBV27
CASSYVVGTLDTQYF
TGTGCCAGCAGTTACGTGGTGGGGACTTTAGATACGCAGTATTTT
>NA|TRBJ1-2|TRBD1|TRBV28
CASITMYRRGRGGGYTF
TGTGCCAGCATCACTATGTATAGGAGGGGGCGAGGGGGAGGCTACACCTTC
>NA|TRBJ2-7|TRBD1|TRBV2
CASTGTGSHEQYF
TGTGCCAGCACCGGGACAGGGTCCCACGAGCAGTACTTC
>NA|TRBJ2-7|NA|TRBV27
CASSFRQDYEQYF
TGTGCCAGCAGTTTCCGACAAGACTACGAGCAGTACTTC
>NA|TRBJ2-3|TRBD2|TRBV19
CASSIDPAAGGTDTQYF
TGTGCCAGTAGTATAGACCCCGCAGCGGGGGGCACAGATACGCAGTATTTT
>few|TRBJ2-2|NA|TRBV28
CASAGPNTGELFF
TGTGCCTCGGCGGGCCCGAACACCGGGGAGCTGTTTTTT